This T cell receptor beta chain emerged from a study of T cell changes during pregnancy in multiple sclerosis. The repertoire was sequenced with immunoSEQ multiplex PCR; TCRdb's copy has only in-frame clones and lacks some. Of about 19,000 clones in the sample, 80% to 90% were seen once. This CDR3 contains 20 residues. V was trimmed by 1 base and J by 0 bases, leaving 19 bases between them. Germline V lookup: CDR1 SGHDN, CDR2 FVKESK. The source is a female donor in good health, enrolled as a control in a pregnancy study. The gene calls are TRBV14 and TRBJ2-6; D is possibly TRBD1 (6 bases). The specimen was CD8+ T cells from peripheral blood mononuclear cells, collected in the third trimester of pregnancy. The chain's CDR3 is CASSQVVGTISHSGANVLTF. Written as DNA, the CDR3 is TGTGCCAGCAGCCAAGTTGTCGGGACAATATCCCACTCTGGGGCCAACGTCCTGACTTTC.